This T cell receptor beta chain came from a study of beta chain features in type 1 diabetes (dated by TCRdb to 2016 to 2019). Background on the whole study: Patients and healthy donors did not differ in mean age, gender distribution, total cell number or subset yield. A total of around 110,000,000 sorted cells were examined across all samples, and RNA yield correlated strongly with the number of cells per subset. The study compared TCRB repertoires of sorted circulating CD4+ T cell subsets between recently diagnosed type 1 diabetes patients and matched healthy donors. Regulatory and stem cell-like memory subsets were isolated from only 8 patients and roughly eight healthy donors, whereas naive and central memory subsets came from all 30 or so donors.

On this clone: There is no known antigen for this receptor. No base quality information exists; no much larger clone differs at one position.

Here is what the overall study found, with its caveats: Because small numbers of individuals were included in the HLA sub-analyses, any influence of HLA type on TCRB rearrangement was left unresolved. PCR may preferentially amplify shorter templates, but because patient and control samples were amplified and corrected together, any resulting skew would affect both groups equally. In all four CD4+ subsets, TCRB CDR3 length was moderately but significantly shorter in type 1 diabetes patients. At VDJ recombination sites, type 1 diabetes patients had fewer insertions and more deleted nucleotides, which implies abnormalities in thymic rearrangement. Naive, central memory and regulatory TCRB repertoires appeared more similar among patients than among healthy donors. Because cDNA rather than genomic DNA was sequenced, highly expressing activated cells could have been over-represented, although no difference in activation and CD3 levels was found between groups.

V and J lose 2 bases and 5 bases, and a span of 11 bases separates them. CDR3 length: 14 amino acids, cysteine to phenylalanine. The DNA shown is the 42-base CDR3, in frame from base 1. Sequences MRHNA (CDR1) and SNTAGT (CDR2) are obtained from the germline V gene. The entire isolated RNA was reverse transcribed using the High Capacity cDNA Reverse Transcription Kit, and thus expressed TCRB transcripts were sequenced. Naive, central memory and regulatory T cell samples underwent deep immunoSEQ sequencing, averaging about 3.57 million total reads per sample. Sorted cells were lysed in RLT buffer, and RNA was extracted using DNase-treated RNeasy Micro or Mini kits according to cell number. Each cell subset was processed on its own to prevent cross-contamination, while patient and healthy donor samples were processed together. The immunoSEQ multiplex PCR was used to amplify TCRB sequences from cDNA, generating 87-bp fragments that spanned the CDR3 region. Sequencing of the amplicons was done on the Illumina HiSeq platform. Per the original workflow: Synthetic template baselines were used to correct PCR bias computationally, reads within Hamming distance 2 were collapsed, and singletons that could not be merged were discarded. Reads were aligned to IMGT to assign V, D and J genes, CDR3 length, and insertions or deletions at six rearrangement sites. Within each subset, clonotype counts were normalized to sorted cell number, after which true diversity and Gini coefficients were computed with the tcR R package. The overlap coefficient, calculated on TCRB nucleotide sequences, was used to measure repertoire sharing. Out-of-frame TCRB sequences from naive cells were analyzed to stand in for the pre-selection repertoire. Held by TCRdb, this immuneACCESS table contains in-frame sequences only and omits some clones. Under half of the omission traces to an unresolved V gene where checked; the cause of the rest is unknown. The V and J calls and clone size are taken from that table; D and trimming were inferred from the DNA. This sample comprises 200,000 to 300,000 clones, roughly 22% of them detected only once. Clones ranked in the top ten supply 0.028% of the sample.

Each donor gave one peripheral blood draw, roughly 0.12 L on average, collected into heparinised tubes. Using a panel that included CD45RO, CCR7, CD25, CD127, CD95 and CD27, naive, central memory, regulatory and stem cell-like memory CD4+ T cells were sorted on a BD FACSAria II. Purity was above 95% for every sorted population. PBMCs were separated immediately by Lymphoprep density gradient centrifugation and were stained directly, without being cultured. So that batch effects would be minimized, each experiment stained and sorted samples in pairs, pairing one healthy donor with one patient. Recombination joined TRBV6-4 with TRBJ2-3; the D gene is perhaps TRBD2, on 5 matching bases. Sequencing was carried out using naive CD4+ T cells from blood. This specimen's cell subset or site label, per the study, means: true naive CD4+ T cells. This clonotype was sampled from a woman aged 40 to 50 with type 1 diabetes. The DNA sequence is as follows: TGTGCCAGCAGTGACCGTACCCGGGGAGATACGCAGTATTTT. Its translation is CASSDRTRGDTQYF.